The clone carrying this T cell receptor beta chain was detected ten times or more. MiXCR was run by TCRdb on the RACE reads, yielding one entry per CDR3 protein. Of over 75,000 distinct CDR3 sequences listed, 6% to 9% are singletons. Trimming pared 4 bases from V and 2 bases from J, leaving 9 bases between. Per the germline V gene, CDR1 is SNHLY and CDR2 is FYNNEI. This CDR3 has 14 amino acids. The data stem from a study of human T cells and chemical hapten exposure. Time point indicated: patch test 1, 2 weeks after DPC sensitization. Treatment described: therapeutic diphenylcyclopropenone sensitization with weekly scalp DPC.

This chain uses TRBV2 with TRBJ2-1, with a possible D match to TRBD1 (6 bases). This receptor was identified in a woman in her 30s with alopecia areata. Some clones in this sample may be carry-over from other donors' samples. The material sequenced was whole blood, taken in connection with sensitization to the hapten diphenylcyclopropenone (DPC). This CDR3 is CASSGGGTYNEQFF. CDR3 DNA: TGTGCCAGCAGTGGAGGGGGTACCTACAATGAGCAGTTCTTC. The whole variable domain, filled in from reference TRBV2 and TRBJ2-1, reads EPEVTQTPSHQVTQMGQEVILRCVPISNHLYFYWYRQILGQKVEFLVSFYNNEISEKSEIFDDQFSVERPDGSNFTLKIRSTKLEDSAMYFCASSGGGTYNEQFFGPGTRLTVL.